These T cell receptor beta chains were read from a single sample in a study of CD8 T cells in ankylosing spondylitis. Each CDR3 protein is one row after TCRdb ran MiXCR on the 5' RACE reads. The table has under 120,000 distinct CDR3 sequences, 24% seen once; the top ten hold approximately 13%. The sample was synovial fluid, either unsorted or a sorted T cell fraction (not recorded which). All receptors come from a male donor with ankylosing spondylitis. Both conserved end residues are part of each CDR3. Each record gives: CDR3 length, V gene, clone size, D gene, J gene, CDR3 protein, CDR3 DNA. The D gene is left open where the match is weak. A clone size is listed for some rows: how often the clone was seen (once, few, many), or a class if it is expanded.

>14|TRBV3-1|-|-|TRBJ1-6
CASSRTVGNSPLHF
TGTGCCAGCAGTAGGACAGTAGGAAATTCACCCCTCCACTTT
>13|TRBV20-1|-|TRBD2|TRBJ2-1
CSLGLAHYNEQFF
TGCAGTCTTGGACTAGCGCACTACAATGAGCAGTTCTTC
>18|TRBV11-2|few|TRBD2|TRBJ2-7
CASSLGGSGSGRFYEQYF
TGTGCCAGCAGCTTAGGGGGTAGCGGGAGCGGGCGATTCTACGAGCAGTACTTC
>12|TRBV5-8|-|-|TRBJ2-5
CASIMGDETQYF
TGTGCCAGCATTATGGGGGATGAGACCCAGTACTTC
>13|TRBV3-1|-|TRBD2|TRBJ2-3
CASSLRGGDTQYF
TGTGCCAGCAGTCTCCGGGGGGGAGATACGCAGTATTTT
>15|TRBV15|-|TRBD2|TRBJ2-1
CATSGGRGFYNEQFF
TGTGCCACCAGTGGCGGGAGAGGGTTCTACAATGAGCAGTTCTTC
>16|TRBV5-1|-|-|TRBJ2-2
CASSFDTHKGAGELFF
TGCGCCAGCAGCTTCGACACTCATAAGGGGGCCGGGGAGCTGTTTTTT
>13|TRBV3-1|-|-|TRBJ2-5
CASSQGSFETQYF
TGTGCCAGCAGCCAAGGTAGCTTTGAGACCCAGTACTTC
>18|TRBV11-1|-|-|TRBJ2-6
CASSLSTPDPRWANVLTF
TGTGCCAGCAGCTTATCCACCCCTGACCCCCGGTGGGCCAACGTCCTGACTTTC
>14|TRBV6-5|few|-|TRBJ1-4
CASSYGGTNEKLFF
TGTGCCAGCAGTTACGGAGGAACTAATGAAAAACTGTTTTTT
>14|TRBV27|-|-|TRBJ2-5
CASSYIGQQETQYF
TGTGCCAGCAGTTATATAGGACAGCAAGAGACCCAGTACTTC
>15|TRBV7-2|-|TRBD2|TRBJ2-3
CASSITETSLTTQYF
TGTGCCAGCAGCATAACTGAGACTAGCCTGACTACGCAGTATTTT
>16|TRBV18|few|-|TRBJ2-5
CASSPIGGREGETQYF
TGTGCCAGCTCACCTATCGGGGGCCGAGAGGGGGAGACCCAGTACTTC
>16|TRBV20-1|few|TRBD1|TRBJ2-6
CSARDRASSGANVLTF
TGCAGTGCTCGGGACAGGGCCAGCTCTGGGGCCAACGTCCTGACTTTC